A selection of T cell receptor beta chains follows, all from one sample in a study of cytomegalovirus exposure and HLA in healthy donors. The data were produced by immunoSEQ multiplex PCR, yet TCRdb's version contains in-frame clones alone and is incomplete. The repertoire includes 150,000 to 200,000 clones, about 80% of them detected once, and about 2.2% sits in the top ten. The sequenced sample consisted of PBMCs. The receptor source for this set is a woman younger than 45 in good health and CMV-seronegative. The CDR3 runs from the conserved cysteine through the conserved F or W. A D gene is named only where the DNA matches it firmly. Not all rows give a size; the values are once, few, many and, for expanded clones, a class.

- TRBJ1-1 11 - TRBV7-9 TGTGCCAGCAGTTCGTACACTGAAGCTTTCTTT CASSSYTEAFF
- TRBJ1-6 15 - TRBV19 TGTGCCAGTAGTATTATTTGGGGCGCTAATTCACCCCTCCACTTT CASSIIWGANSPLHF
- TRBJ1-1 12 - TRBV7-2 TGTGCCAGCAGCGCGCAGACAAGGCGTTGCCTGTTT CASSAQTRRCLF
- TRBJ1-2 16 - TRBV2 TGTGCCAGCAGCCCCAGGGGCTCCCCCGGGGACTATGGCTACACCTTC CASSPRGSPGDYGYTF
- TRBJ2-1 16 - TRBV7-2 TGTGCCAGCAGCTTAGGAGCAGGGTCCTCCTACAATGAGCAGTTCTTC CASSLGAGSSYNEQFF
- TRBJ1-4 15 - TRBV7-9 TGTGCCAGCAGCTTAGATGCGACCGGGGATGAAAAACTGTTTTTT CASSLDATGDEKLFF
- TRBJ2-5 12 - TRBV18 TGTGCCAGCTCACCGGACAGAGAGACCCAGTACTTC CASSPDRETQYF
TRBD1 TRBJ2-7 15 - TRBV5-1 TGCGCCAGCAGCCTGGGACAGGGATCCGGGTACGAGCAGTACTTC CASSLGQGSGYEQYF
- TRBJ2-7 12 once TRBV6-6 TGTGCCAGCAGCCTCTCGACAGACGAGCAGTACTTC CASSLSTDEQYF
TRBD1 TRBJ1-2 14 - TRBV28 TGTGCCAGCACCCGAACAGGGGTCCGCTATGGCTACACCTTC CASTRTGVRYGYTF